The sequence of this T cell receptor beta chain was determined in a study of shared clonotypes between healthy human individuals. The V gene's germline CDR1 is SGHNT and CDR2 YYREEE (reference sequence). The length of the CDR3 is 20 residues. Trimming at V came to 3 bases and at J to 3 bases, leaving 18 bases not matched to a gene. Study-wide results and caveats: Compared with clonotypes that all four donors shared, non-shared clonotypes had lower generation probabilities.

In the original processing: Sequence data from immunoSEQ were junction-only and lacked quality scores; consequently, filtering differed. The repertoire was sequenced with immunoSEQ multiplex PCR; TCRdb's copy has only in-frame clones and lacks some. V and J calls and clone size are copied from that table; D and trimming were computed from the DNA. The sample includes around 690,000 clones, roughly 88% of them seen just once. Of note for this clone: The antigen is not known.

The specimen was memory CD8+ T cells from PBMCs. The subset: CD45RO+ cells pooled with CCR7-negative TemRA cells. The chain employs TRBV5-4 and TRBJ2-2, with 9 bases that match TRBD1. The TCR originated in a young man in good health. Some clones in this sample may be carry-over from other donors' samples. In nucleotides, the CDR3 is TGTGCCAGCAGCTGTGTTGGGGTGGGAATTACAGGGGGCCACACCGGGGAGCTGTTTTTT. This gives the protein CASSCVGVGITGGHTGELFF.